The 30 T cell receptor beta chains listed next were all sequenced from one sample in a study of beta chain features in type 1 diabetes. Their specific antigens are unknown. Expressed TCRB transcripts were sequenced because the isolated RNA had all been reverse transcribed beforehand. TCRdb's table, derived via immunoSEQ multiplex PCR, lists solely in-frame clones and lacks some. The sample contains around 50,000 clones, about 48% of which appear only once. Whole-study results and caveats: Within each of all four CD4+ subsets, Type 1 diabetes patients had TCRB CDR3s that were moderately but significantly shorter.

Sequencing was carried out using stem cell memory CD4+ T cells from blood. The receptors were gathered from a man aged 30 to 45 with type 1 diabetes.

The chain couples TRBV5-4 to TRBJ2-2, with D uncertain. The CDR3 has 12 amino acids. Germline assignment: CDR1 SGHNT and CDR2 YYREEE (reference sequence). Between the trimmed V and J ends, which lost 0 bases and 8 bases, there was a span of 5 bases. CDR3 protein: CASSLAVGELFF. The DNA for the CDR3 is TGTGCCAGCAGCTTGGCCGTGGGGGAGCTGTTTTTT.

There are a few counts of this clone. J is TRBJ2-6 and V is TRBV6-5, with D perhaps matching TRBD2 (5 bases). The CDR3 has 16 residues. Germline loops: CDR1 MNHEY, CDR2 SVGAGI. Trimming shortened V by 0 bases and J by 0 bases, and 6 bases separated the two germline ends. CDR3 nucleotides: TGTGCCAGCAGTTACTCACGGGGCTCTGGGGCCAACGTCCTGACTTTC. Amino acid sequence: CASSYSRGSGANVLTF.

This clone was recorded once. The chain couples TRBV7-2 to TRBJ2-3, with 8 nucleotides matching TRBD2. This CDR3 is built from 14 residues. The germline gives CDR1 SGHTA, CDR2 FQGNSA. After removal of 2 bases from V and 3 bases from J, the junction contained 1 base not matched to a gene. The CDR3, as DNA: TGTGCCAGCAGCTTAAGCGGGAGTACAGATACGCAGTATTTT. Translated: CASSLSGSTDTQYF.

The chain recombines TRBV2 with TRBJ2-1; 9 bases match TRBD1. CDR1 is SNHLY, CDR2 FYNNEI, per germline. The CDR3 has 13 residues. J lost 9 bases, V lost 7 bases, and 7 bases had no gene match. The CDR3 DNA reads TGTGCCAGCACCGGGACAGGGTTTAGTGAGCAGTTCTTC. Protein: CASTGTGFSEQFF. The full variable domain, in which reference TRBV2 and TRBJ2-1 provide the parts outside the CDR3, is EPEVTQTPSHQVTQMGQEVILRCVPISNHLYFYWYRQILGQKVEFLVSFYNNEISEKSEIFDDQFSVERPDGSNFTLKIRSTKLEDSAMYFCASTGTGFSEQFFGPGTRLTVL.

This clone has just a few counts. The V gene is TRBV19, the J gene TRBJ2-7; 7 bases fit TRBD1. In germline, CDR1 is LNHDA, CDR2 SQIVND (reference sequence). The CDR3 spans 13 residues. V lost 5 bases, J lost 3 bases, and 4 bases stayed unmatched. As DNA, the CDR3 is TGTGCCAGTAGTGGACGGGACAGCTACGAGCAGTACTTC. Protein sequence: CASSGRDSYEQYF.

The chain uses TRBV7-9 and TRBJ2-1, with TRBD2 matching 7 bases. Germline assignment: CDR1 SEHNR and CDR2 FQNEAQ (reference sequence). After removal of 5 bases from V and 3 bases from J, the junction contained 7 bases not matched to a gene. This CDR3 contains 15 residues. The CDR3 here is CASSSSGWGYNEQFF. The CDR3 region has the DNA TGTGCCAGCAGCAGTAGCGGGTGGGGCTACAATGAGCAGTTCTTC.

This clone turned up a few times. The rearrangement joins TRBV18 to TRBJ2-3; D is unclear. This CDR3 region has 13 residues. Germline V lookup: CDR1 KGHSH, CDR2 LQKENI. Trimming took 5 bases from V and 4 from J, leaving 10 bases between them. CDR3 sequence (DNA): TGTGCCAGCTCAAACTCAGACTCAGATACGCAGTATTTT. Amino acids: CASSNSDSDTQYF. Complete variable domain (other parts from reference TRBV18 and TRBJ2-3): NAGVMQNPRHLVRRRGQEARLRCSPMKGHSHVYWYRQLPEEGLKFMVYLQKENIIDESGMPKERFSAEFPKEGPSILRIQQVVRGDSAAYFCASSNSDSDTQYFGPGTRLTVL.

V is TRBV5-1 and J is TRBJ2-5, with TRBD2 identical over 12 bases. Germline trimming cut 4 bases from V and 5 bases from J; bases unmatched to any gene: 6. The CDR3 contains 15 residues. Germline V CDR1 and CDR2: SGHRS, YFSETQ. CDR3 region: CASSPGLAGRETQYF. The CDR3 DNA sequence: TGCGCCAGCAGCCCGGGACTAGCGGGTAGGGAGACCCAGTACTTC.

This clone was observed a few times. The chain joins TRBV7-2 to TRBJ2-7; 7 positions agree with TRBD1. V dropped 1 base and J dropped 3; count of bases not matched to a gene: 6. This CDR3 has 15 residues. CDR1 is SGHTA, CDR2 FQGNSA, per germline. CDR3 loop: CASSLGDRENYEQYF. The CDR3 DNA is TGTGCCAGCAGCTTAGGTGACAGGGAGAACTACGAGCAGTACTTC.

Points on this clone: One junction end does not reproduce the germline sequence, and a read error may be involved. The chain combines TRBV28 with TRBJ2-1, with 8 positions matching TRBD2. Germline values: CDR1 MDHEN, CDR2 SYDVKM. The CDR3 is 15 amino acids. For the CDR3, the DNA is TGTGCCAGCAGCTTATCCGGACTAGCCCGGAATGAGCAGTTCTTC. Amino acid sequence: CASSLSGLARNEQFF.

The genes are TRBV2 and TRBJ2-3; 10 bases match TRBD2. J lost 2 bases, V lost 10 bases, and 6 bases had no gene match. Germline V gene lookup returns CDR1 SNHLY and CDR2 FYNNEI. The CDR3 is 14 residues long. The CDR3 bases are TGTGCCACCGGACTAGCGGCCTTCACAGATACGCAGTATTTT. It encodes CATGLAAFTDTQYF.

This clone was observed once. The V gene is TRBV29-1, the J gene TRBJ1-2; D not resolved. CDR3 length equals 12 residues. The germline V gene encodes CDR1 SQVTM and CDR2 ANQGSEA. V lost 4 bases and J 3 bases, leaving 9 bases between the germline ends. The CDR3 nucleotides are TGCAGCGTTGTTCGGCAGGACTATGGCTACACCTTC. It translates to CSVVRQDYGYTF.

This clone was recorded a few times. V and J are TRBV6-4 and TRBJ1-1, with a tentative D call TRBD1 (6 bases). Germline V lookup: CDR1 MRHNA, CDR2 SNTAGT. Trimming removed 2 bases at V and 4 bases at J, with 11 bases between. The CDR3 is 14 residues long. The CDR3 DNA is TGTGCCAGCAGTGACGGGGGGGCTGGCACTGAAGCTTTCTTT. Translation: CASSDGGAGTEAFF.

The J gene is TRBJ2-3, the V gene TRBV7-3, with TRBD1 as a possible D gene (5 bases). The germline CDR1 and CDR2 sequences are SGHTA and FQGTGA. V lost 1 base, J lost 1 base, and 9 bases lay in between. The CDR3 runs to 15 residues. The DNA of the CDR3 is TGTGCCAGCAGCTTAAAGTCAGGGCGCACAGATACGCAGTATTTT. Translated, it gives CASSLKSGRTDTQYF.

The V gene is TRBV30, the J gene TRBJ1-1; unclear D gene. The CDR3 consists of 11 residues. V was trimmed by 0 bases and J by 6 bases, leaving 5 bases between them. The germline V gene encodes CDR1 GTSNPN and CDR2 SVGIG (reference sequence). CDR3 in DNA: TGTGCCTGGAGTGTTCGGGCTGAAGCTTTCTTT. Translation gives CAWSVRAEAFF.

The CDR3 loop is CASTTRGPGRSYNEQFF. The CDR3, as DNA: TGTGCCAGTACAACCAGGGGTCCAGGCCGCTCCTACAATGAGCAGTTCTTC. The V and J genes are TRBV19 and TRBJ2-1; a possible D gene is TRBD1 (6 bases). Germline V gene data show CDR1 as LNHDA and CDR2 as SQIVND (reference sequence). There are 17 residues in the CDR3. V was cut by 7 bases and J by 0 bases, with 19 bases left in between.

V usage is TRBV5-1 and J usage is TRBJ2-7, with 13 positions matching TRBD2. The junction had 3 bases not matched to a gene; V was cut back by 4 bases and J by 5 bases. The CDR3 totals 14 residues. Germline CDR1 and CDR2: SGHRS and YFSETQ. CDR3 region: CASSLGLAGDEQYF. The CDR3, as DNA: TGCGCCAGCAGCCTTGGACTAGCGGGAGACGAGCAGTACTTC.

This chain links TRBV15 with TRBJ2-5; D may be TRBD2 (5 bases). This CDR3 comprises 12 residues. Between the trimmed V and J ends, which lost 5 bases and 5 bases, there was a span of 9 bases. CDR1 is LNHNV and CDR2 is YYDKDF in the germline V gene (reference sequence). The CDR3 coding sequence is TGTGCCACCAGCGAGTCGGGGGAGACCCAGTACTTC. It specifies CATSESGETQYF.

This clone was counted only a few times. CDR3 protein: CSVAGANYGYTF. The CDR3 DNA sequence: TGCAGCGTTGCAGGGGCTAACTATGGCTACACCTTC. This chain joins TRBV29-1 and TRBJ1-2, with a weak D call TRBD1 (6 bases). Trimming removed 4 bases from V and 0 bases from J, with 6 bases in between. Germline loops: CDR1 SQVTM, CDR2 ANQGSEA. The CDR3 runs to 12 residues.

This sequence joins TRBV30 and TRBJ2-3, with TRBD2 as a possible D gene (6 bases). V was cut by 0 bases and J by 4 bases, with 11 bases left in between. Germline CDR1 reads GTSNPN; CDR2 reads SVGIG (reference sequence). This CDR3 has 14 residues. CDR3 protein: CAWSVAGSSDTQYF. The DNA for the CDR3 is TGTGCCTGGAGTGTAGCCGGGAGCTCAGATACGCAGTATTTT.

This clone has only a few counts. The J gene is TRBJ1-3, the V gene TRBV15, with D maybe TRBD1 (5 bases). The V and J ends lost 0 bases and 1 base respectively, with 10 bases between them. The CDR3 is made up of 16 amino acids. Looked up from germline, CDR1 is LNHNV and CDR2 is YYDKDF (reference sequence). In nucleotides, the CDR3 is TGTGCCACCAGCAGAGAAGTCAGGGCATCTGGAAACACCATATATTTT. Its protein product is CATSREVRASGNTIYF.

The genes are TRBV18 and TRBJ2-7, with D hard to call. The V and J ends lost 2 bases and 4 bases respectively, with 15 bases between them. Germline V gene data show CDR1 as KGHSH and CDR2 as LQKENI. This CDR3 has 15 amino acids. CDR3 nucleotide sequence: TGTGCCAGCTCACCAACGGCAGGCCCGAAATACGAGCAGTACTTC. Translating gives CASSPTAGPKYEQYF.

The chain joins TRBV5-1 to TRBJ2-6; TRBD1 is a possible D gene (6 bases). There are 17 residues in the CDR3. V was pared by 3 bases and J by 3 bases, with 16 bases between. Germline CDR1 is SGHRS and CDR2 is YFSETQ. The CDR3 DNA is TGCGCCAGCAGCTCCGGGCTATGGGGGCTTGGGGCCAACGTCCTGACTTTC. It specifies CASSSGLWGLGANVLTF.

In this sample, this clone turned up once. The chain carries TRBV30 and TRBJ1-3; tentatively, D is TRBD1 (6 bases). V was clipped by 1 base and J by 1 base, with 17 bases between them. The CDR3 runs to 17 residues. Germline assignment: CDR1 GTSNPN and CDR2 SVGIG (reference sequence). This CDR3 reads CAWSAPGHRKSGNTIYF. The CDR3 bases are TGTGCCTGGAGTGCTCCGGGACACAGGAAGTCTGGAAACACCATATATTTT. Supplemented by reference TRBV30 and TRBJ1-3, the full variable domain reads SQTIHQWPATLVQPVGSPLSLECTVEGTSNPNLYWYRQAAGRGLQLLFYSVGIGQISSEVPQNLSASRPQDRQFILSSKKLLLSDSGFYLCAWSAPGHRKSGNTIYFGEGSWLTVV.

The chain joins TRBV6-5 to TRBJ2-3; 9 bases are shared with TRBD2. The V and J ends lost 6 bases and 3 bases, in that order; junction bases with no gene match: 7. The CDR3 is made up of 15 amino acids. From germline, CDR1 is MNHEY and CDR2 SVGAGI. The CDR3 DNA sequence: TGTGCCAGCAGGGGTAGCGGGAGTGGGACAGATACGCAGTATTTT. Protein: CASRGSGSGTDTQYF.

The J gene is TRBJ2-1, the V gene TRBV5-1; 11 bases agree with TRBD2. CDR3 size: 15 residues. The germline CDR1 and CDR2 sequences are SGHRS and YFSETQ. Germline trimming cut 3 bases from V and 10 bases from J; bases unmatched to any gene: 9. This CDR3 reads CASSSVGLAGAEQFF. DNA for the CDR3: TGCGCCAGCAGCTCGGTAGGACTAGCGGGTGCAGAGCAGTTCTTC.

This chain joins TRBV6-5 and TRBJ2-7; no reliable D call. The germline CDR1 and CDR2 sequences are MNHEY and SVGAGI. V was pared by 0 bases and J by 7 bases, with 19 bases between. CDR3 length equals 16 residues. The CDR3 spells CASSYSYEAAGGEQYF. The CDR3 coding sequence is TGTGCCAGCAGTTACTCTTATGAGGCGGCTGGTGGTGAGCAGTACTTC.

Here the CDR3 DNA reads TGTGCCAGCAGGCAACAGGGGGCTGTCGCAGAGACCCAGTACTTC. Its translation is CASRQQGAVAETQYF. This chain links TRBV2 with TRBJ2-5; 9 bases are a match to TRBD1. V lost 6 bases and J lost 4; bases outside the gene matches: 9. Germline CDR1 SNHLY, CDR2 FYNNEI. The CDR3 totals 15 residues.

The V call is TRBV18, the J call TRBJ1-5, with TRBD1 matching 8 bases. J gave up 1 base and V 6 bases, and 8 bases lay outside the gene matches. The germline V gene encodes CDR1 KGHSH and CDR2 LQKENI. CDR3 length equals 16 residues. CDR3 DNA: TGTGCCAGCTCCCAAAGCACAGGGGGAAGCAATCAGCCCCAGCATTTT. It yields the protein CASSQSTGGSNQPQHF.

A remark on this clone: One junction end disagrees with the germline gene, perhaps due to a read error. V gene TRBV4-1 combines with J gene TRBJ1-5; the D is unclear. CDR3 size: 14 residues. Germline CDR1 MGHRA, CDR2 YSYEKL. For the CDR3, the DNA is TGCGCCAGCAGCCAACCTAGTAGCTATCAGCCCCAGCATTTT. Its protein product is CASSQPSSYQPQHF.